This paragraph reports one T cell receptor (beta chain). TCRdb itself ran the RT-PCR reads through MiXCR, one entry per CDR3 protein. The table has approximately 170,000 distinct CDR3 sequences, 20% to 25% seen once; the top ten hold roughly 25%. This sample is part of a study of patients and donors after allogeneic stem cell transplantation. The sample comprised blood, either unsorted or a sorted T cell fraction (not recorded which). The sequence was obtained from a human donor who was either an allogeneic HSCT recipient or a stem cell or donor lymphocyte infusion donor (not recorded which). It is not recorded whose cells these are; they may come from a transplant donor.

The CDR3: CSVEEKRPSSYNEQFF. DNA for the CDR3: TGCAGCGTTGAAGAGAAGCGTCCAAGCTCCTACAATGAGCAGTTCTTC. V is TRBV29-1 and J is TRBJ2-1; D unresolved. Germline CDR1 reads SQVTM; CDR2 reads ANQGSEA. This CDR3 is 16 amino acids long. Trimming removed 0 bases from V and 0 bases from J, with 12 bases in between.